One and the same sample provided the 32 T cell receptor beta chains below, sequenced in a study of blood T cells in healthy people across ages (dated by TCRdb to between 2014 and 2017). The library was prepared using 5' RACE. The run used an Illumina HiSeq 2500. A second PCR of 7 to 11 cycles was performed with a sample-barcoded 5' primer and a J-beta primer mix. Through fastp at Q25 and MiXCR, TCRdb rebuilt clones from the public reads, retaining in-frame beta chains. Here each entry gathers all rows of one CDR3 protein and keeps the most common genes and DNA. The sample table shows 790,000 or so distinct CDR3 sequences, and more than 35% are seen once. The ten largest account for approximately 18% of the sample. The specimen sequenced was blood. These receptor sequences come from an elderly man in good health.

This clonotype turned up a few times. The genes are TRBV6-2 or TRBV6-3 and TRBJ2-1, with 7 positions matching TRBD2. CDR3 length: 16 residues. After removal of 5 bases from V and 1 base from J, the junction contained 8 bases not matched to a gene. CDR1 is MNHEY and CDR2 is SVGEGT in the germline V gene. Here the CDR3 reads CASSPGGVGSYNEQFF. CDR3 coding DNA: TGTGCCAGCAGTCCGGGGGGAGTCGGGTCCTACAATGAGCAGTTCTTC.

This clonotype has just a few counts. As DNA, the CDR3 is TGCGCCAGCAGCCCCGAAGGCACTGGGACCTACGAGCAGTACTTC. Its protein is CASSPEGTGTYEQYF. The chain is built from TRBV4-1 and TRBJ2-7; D gene unclear. V lost 4 bases and J lost 2, with 15 bases in between. The CDR3 has 15 residues. Germline CDR1 reads MGHRA; CDR2 reads YSYEKL.

This rearrangement joins TRBV7-3 to TRBJ2-1; 8 bases map to TRBD2. The V gene end was trimmed by 1 base and the J gene end by 4 bases; junction bases not matched to a gene: 24. The germline CDR1 and CDR2 sequences are SGHTA and FQGTGA. This CDR3 is 22 amino acids long. CDR3 sequence reads: CASSLRPLGLKNSGNYYNEQFF. Here the CDR3 DNA reads TGTGCCAGCAGCTTAAGACCCTTGGGGCTGAAAAATAGCGGGAATTATTACAATGAGCAGTTCTTC. The entire variable domain, with the rest obtained from reference TRBV7-3 and TRBJ2-1, is as follows: GAGVSQTPSNKVTEKGKYVELRCDPISGHTALYWYRQSLGQGPEFLIYFQGTGAADDSGLPNDRFFAVRPEGSVSTLKIQRTERGDSAVYLCASSLRPLGLKNSGNYYNEQFFGPGTRLTVL.

The rearrangement joins TRBV19 to TRBJ1-1; no clear D gene. The CDR3 runs to 13 residues. Looked up from germline, CDR1 is LNHDA and CDR2 is SQIVND (reference sequence). Trimming stripped 2 bases from V and 6 bases from J, with 10 bases between. DNA of the CDR3: TGTGCCAGTAGTATAAAAGCCCAGGCTGAAGCTTTCTTT. Protein product: CASSIKAQAEAFF.

The chain employs TRBV12-3 or TRBV12-4 and TRBJ1-6; D call uncertain. The CDR3 length is 14 residues. The germline V and J ends were trimmed by 7 bases and 7 bases, with 14 bases remaining between them. The CDR3 loop reads CASTLRSLNSPLHF. The CDR3 bases are TGTGCCAGCACCCTGAGAAGCTTGAATTCACCCCTCCACTTT.

V usage is TRBV20-1 and J usage is TRBJ2-7; 7 bases fit TRBD2. V lost 0 bases to trimming and J lost 0 bases; unmatched junction nucleotides: 8. This CDR3 has 16 residues. The V gene's germline CDR1 is DFQATT and CDR2 SNEGSKA (reference sequence). The CDR3 DNA reads as TGCAGTGCTAGAGATCCTAGCGGAGGGATCTCCTACGAGCAGTACTTC. Residues: CSARDPSGGISYEQYF.

The chain carries TRBV28 and TRBJ2-2; the match to TRBD1 covers 8 bases. Germline V gene lookup returns CDR1 MDHEN and CDR2 SYDVKM. This CDR3 is built from 15 residues. The trim removed 5 bases at V and 4 bases at J, leaving 6 bases unmatched. CDR3 DNA: TGTGCCAGCAGTCCCCAGGACAGGGCCACCGGGGAGCTGTTTTTT. It translates to CASSPQDRATGELFF.

The V gene is TRBV20-1, the J gene TRBJ2-1; no firm D call. The CDR3 sequence is 15 residues long. V shed 0 bases and J shed 7 bases, with 16 bases lying between them. CDR1 is DFQATT and CDR2 is SNEGSKA in the germline V gene (reference sequence). The DNA of the CDR3 is TGCAGTGCTAGAGATGCCGTGACCGGTTGGAATGAGCAGTTCTTC. Protein: CSARDAVTGWNEQFF.

This clonotype was detected ten times or more. V gene TRBV9 combines with J gene TRBJ2-1; 12 bases fit TRBD2. CDR1 SGDLS and CDR2 YYNGEE come from the germline V gene. The CDR3 runs 15 residues. J was trimmed by 9 bases and V by 4 bases; bases with no gene match: 8. The CDR3: CASSLTSGRISEQFF. DNA for the CDR3: TGTGCCAGCAGCCTCACTAGCGGGAGGATCAGTGAGCAGTTCTTC.

Only a few counts were recorded for this clonotype. A read error may explain this, as a much larger clone is one base away. V is TRBV5-5 and J is TRBJ2-1; D remains unclear. Germline-derived CDR1 and CDR2 are SGHKS and YYEKEE (reference sequence). The CDR3 is made up of 14 amino acids. V was pared by 0 bases and J by 13 bases, with 17 bases between. Written as DNA, the CDR3 is TGTGCCAGCAGCTTGGTTGGAGACCAAGAGACCCAGTTCTTC. It is translated as CASSLVGDQETQFF.

The chain joins TRBV4-1 to TRBJ2-4, with TRBD1 matching 11 bases. The J call may be mistaken, given a closer DNA end match to TRBJ2-7. CDR1 is MGHRA and CDR2 is YSYEKL in the germline V gene. This CDR3 region has 13 residues. CDR3 sequence reads: CASSGQGAAEQYF. The CDR3 bases are TGCGCCAGCAGTGGACAGGGGGCGGCCGAGCAGTACTTC.

The chain is built from TRBV28 and TRBJ1-6; D is perhaps TRBD1 (5 bases). Trimming removed 3 bases from V and 7 bases from J, with 10 bases in between. Germline assignment: CDR1 MDHEN and CDR2 SYDVKM. CDR3 length: 14 amino acids. CDR3 DNA sequence: TGTGCCAGCAGTTTGGGGCTGCAAAATTCACCCCTCCACTTT. This gives the protein CASSLGLQNSPLHF.

The table lists this clonotype with a few counts. The rearrangement uses TRBV12-3 or TRBV12-4 and TRBJ2-7; TRBD2 aligns across 7 bases. V gave up 2 bases and J gave up 1 base; unmatched junction bases: 5. The CDR3 has 15 residues. The CDR3 DNA follows: TGTGCCAGCAGTTTAAGGGTGGGGGGGTCCTACGAGCAGTACTTC. This gives the protein CASSLRVGGSYEQYF.

The V and J genes are TRBV9 and TRBJ2-2; the D call may be TRBD1 or TRBD2 (5 bases each). Trimming removed 0 bases at V and 6 bases at J, with 15 bases between. CDR1 and CDR2 (germline): SGDLS, YYNGEE. This CDR3 is built from 16 residues. The CDR3 here is CASSVDRGFGSGELFF. CDR3 nucleotides: TGTGCCAGCAGCGTAGATCGGGGCTTCGGTTCCGGGGAGCTGTTTTTT. The full variable domain, its missing parts supplied by reference TRBV9 and TRBJ2-2, is DSGVTQTPKHLITATGQRVTLRCSPRSGDLSVYWYQQSLDQGLQFLIQYYNGEERAKGNILERFSAQQFPDLHSELNLSSLELGDSALYFCASSVDRGFGSGELFFGEGSRLTVL.

The chain recombines TRBV5-1 with TRBJ1-2, with 8 bases fitting TRBD1. CDR3 length: 14 residues. V lost 3 bases to trimming and J lost 3 bases; unmatched junction nucleotides: 4. Germline V CDR1 and CDR2: SGHRS, YFSETQ. The CDR3: CASSSPTGDYGYTF. In DNA, the CDR3 is TGCGCCAGCAGCTCCCCGACAGGGGACTATGGCTACACCTTC.

The chain carries TRBV3-1 and TRBJ1-5, with D unresolved. The CDR3 is 13 residues long. Trimming left V 2 bases short and J 5 bases short, with 7 bases between. Germline CDR1 LGHDT, CDR2 YNNKEL (reference sequence). The CDR3 DNA reads as TGTGCCAGCAGCCAACAGCTTGATCAGCCCCAGCATTTT. Amino acids: CASSQQLDQPQHF. Together with reference TRBV3-1 and TRBJ1-5, the CDR3 gives the full variable domain: DTAVSQTPKYLVTQMGNDKSIKCEQNLGHDTMYWYKQDSKKFLKIMFSYNNKELIINETVPNRFSPKSPDKAHLNLHINSLELGDSAVYFCASSQQLDQPQHFGDGTRLSIL.

This clonotype was observed a few times. The chain combines TRBV7-3 with TRBJ2-6, with no clear D. This CDR3 has 17 amino acids. Trimming took 1 base from V and 0 from J, leaving 10 bases between them. CDR1 is SGHTA and CDR2 is FQGTGA in the germline V gene. The CDR3 sequence is CASSLIGSPSGANVLTF. The CDR3 bases are TGTGCCAGCAGCTTAATCGGCAGCCCCTCTGGGGCCAACGTCCTGACTTTC.

The table lists this clonotype with many counts. This chain connects TRBV20-1 to TRBJ2-1; 10 nucleotides align to TRBD2. Unmatched junction bases numbered 13, after V lost 6 bases and J lost 8 bases. In germline, CDR1 is DFQATT, CDR2 SNEGSKA (reference sequence). The CDR3 is 15 residues long. The chain's CDR3 is CSATPLAGLGDEQFF. As DNA, the CDR3 is TGCAGTGCGACCCCACTAGCGGGGTTAGGGGATGAGCAGTTCTTC.

This clonotype has only a few counts. This rearrangement joins TRBV2 to TRBJ2-1; no reliable D call. CDR1 is SNHLY, CDR2 FYNNEI, per germline. Trimming shortened V by 5 bases and J by 0 bases, and 11 bases separated the two germline ends. This CDR3 contains 15 residues. The chain's CDR3 is CASSFFQSSYNEQFF. CDR3 in DNA: TGTGCCAGCAGTTTTTTCCAGAGCTCCTACAATGAGCAGTTCTTC.

This clonotype showed up just a few times. The chain employs TRBV29-1 and TRBJ2-3, with unresolved D. CDR3 length: 12 residues. V lost 4 bases and J lost 11, with 16 bases in between. The germline gives CDR1 SQVTM, CDR2 ANQGSEA. The CDR3 DNA follows: TGCAGCGTTGGATCTCCAGTCTCCGGGCAGTATTTT. Its protein product is CSVGSPVSGQYF.

This clonotype has only a few counts. The chain couples TRBV29-1 to TRBJ2-1, with a weak D call TRBD1 (5 bases). The CDR3 contains 17 residues. Germline CDR1 SQVTM, CDR2 ANQGSEA. V lost 6 bases and J lost 1, with 22 bases in between. The chain's CDR3 is CSVLGNGDSMSYNEQFF. CDR3 DNA sequence: TGCAGCGTCCTAGGTAATGGTGACAGCATGTCCTACAATGAGCAGTTCTTC.

This clonotype was seen once. The rearrangement links TRBV6-1 to TRBJ2-3, with D maybe TRBD1 (6 bases). CDR1 is MNHNS and CDR2 is SASEGT in the germline V gene. This CDR3 is built from 14 residues. V dropped 6 bases and J dropped 4 bases, with 14 bases sitting between them. This CDR3 reads CASSPGVVADTQYF. In nucleotides, the CDR3 is TGTGCCAGCAGCCCAGGGGTTGTTGCAGATACGCAGTATTTT.

The J gene is TRBJ2-7, the V gene TRBV7-2, with 7 bases identical to TRBD2. The CDR3 length is 15 residues. With V trimmed by 5 bases and J by 2 bases, 9 bases remained unmatched. CDR1 and CDR2 (germline): SGHTA, FQGNSA. The DNA of the CDR3 is TGTGCCAGCAGCCTTCTGCGGGGAGGGCCCTACGAGCAGTACTTC. It is translated as CASSLLRGGPYEQYF.

This chain connects TRBV5-1 to TRBJ2-1; 8 nucleotides line up with TRBD1. Germline V CDR1 and CDR2: SGHRS, YFSETQ. V shed 1 base and J 10 bases; nucleotides not matched to a gene: 13. CDR3 length: 16 residues. CDR3 in amino acids: CASSLLKDRVSWEQFF. DNA of the CDR3: TGCGCCAGCAGCTTGCTAAAGGACAGGGTATCTTGGGAGCAGTTCTTC.

The chain uses TRBV6-2 or TRBV6-3 and TRBJ2-3; maybe TRBD2 (6 bases). V lost 9 bases and J 4 bases, leaving 14 bases between the germline ends. CDR1 is MNHEY and CDR2 is SVGEGT in the germline V gene. The CDR3 is 13 residues long. The CDR3 nucleotides are TGTGCCAGTTTAGCGGTGTTCGCAGATACGCAGTATTTT. Amino acids: CASLAVFADTQYF.

V gene TRBV7-3 combines with J gene TRBJ1-1; D unresolved. Trimming cost V 2 bases and J 5 bases, with 9 bases left between them. Germline loops: CDR1 SGHTA, CDR2 FQGTGA. This CDR3 spans 13 amino acids. CDR3: CASSLDSRTEAFF. The CDR3 nucleotides read TGTGCCAGCAGCTTAGACTCTAGGACTGAAGCTTTCTTT.

A single count supports this clonotype. The chain has TRBV5-1 and TRBJ2-7, with D unresolved. Germline loops: CDR1 SGHRS, CDR2 YFSETQ. The CDR3 loop spans 14 amino acids. CDR3 nucleotides: TGCGTCAACACCATGAGTCAGAGCTCCTACGAGCAGTACTTC. Translated, it gives CVNTMSQSSYEQYF.

This clonotype has ten or more counts. V is TRBV7-2 and J is TRBJ2-1; 13 bases line up with TRBD2. V dropped 4 bases and J dropped 3; count of bases not matched to a gene: 6. CDR1 and CDR2 (germline): SGHTA, FQGNSA. CDR3 length: 17 amino acids. The CDR3 nucleotides are TGTGCCAGCAGCTCAACGGGACTAGCGGGATTCTACAATGAGCAGTTCTTC. Protein: CASSSTGLAGFYNEQFF.

Only a few counts were recorded for this clonotype. CDR3 amino acids: CASSRQTYNEQFF. CDR3 nucleotide sequence: TGTGCCAGCAGCCGACAGACTTACAATGAGCAGTTCTTC. The chain employs TRBV3-1 and TRBJ2-1; perhaps TRBD1 as D (5 bases). The V end lost 4 bases, the J end lost 4 bases, and 8 bases lay between the germline ends. Germline CDR1 is LGHDT and CDR2 is YNNKEL (reference sequence). This CDR3 is built from 13 residues.

Ten or more counts support this clonotype. The V call is TRBV7-2, the J call TRBJ2-3; possibly TRBD2 for D (6 bases). V lost 3 bases and J 3 bases, leaving 13 bases between the germline ends. Germline V gene lookup returns CDR1 SGHTA and CDR2 FQGNSA. This CDR3 contains 15 residues. The CDR3 sequence is CASSFFFGGTDTQYF. For the CDR3, the DNA is TGTGCCAGCAGCTTTTTTTTTGGAGGGACAGATACGCAGTATTTT.

CDR3 nucleotide sequence: TGTGCCAGCAGCGTACTAGCGGGTAGCACAGATACGCAGTATTTT. Its protein product is CASSVLAGSTDTQYF. This rearrangement joins TRBV9 to TRBJ2-3, with 8 bases fitting TRBD2. Germline V lookup: CDR1 SGDLS, CDR2 YYNGEE. V dropped 1 base and J dropped 0; count of bases not matched to a gene: 1. CDR3 length: 15 amino acids.

The rearrangement joins TRBV20-1 to TRBJ2-1; the D is unclear. The V gene's germline CDR1 is DFQATT and CDR2 SNEGSKA (reference sequence). The CDR3 extends over 13 amino acids. V was shortened by 3 bases and J by 8 bases, with 14 bases between the two germline ends. CDR3 residues: CSARVLSLDEQFF. Written as DNA, the CDR3 is TGCAGTGCTAGGGTCCTTTCCCTCGATGAGCAGTTCTTC.